The present TCR beta chain was sequenced within a study of blood T cell repertoires in COVID-19 (dated by TCRdb to the early 2020s). Study-wide context: The collaborator samples originated in the United States, Italy and Spain and spanned the acute and convalescent phases of COVID-19. The material from the prospective study consisted of cDNA or gDNA derived from T cells, B-cell-depleted T cells, or PBMCs. Deeply sampled blood TCRbeta repertoires from subjects exposed to, actively infected with, or recovered from COVID-19 were included in the dataset. The repertoires were released in a freely available public database meant as a resource for research on the immune response to SARS-CoV-2. Samples came from the ongoing ImmuneRACE study (first 160 participants) plus 1,254 subjects from 6 global collaborators. A de-identified subject ID, COVID-19 status, age in years and sex were almost always included in the sample metadata. HLA class I and class II types, where available, came from metadata supplied by the sample provider rather than from assay-based typing. Results the study describes overall, beyond this receptor: Clinical and demographic metadata were provided uncurated, with the amount varying by source and participant.

Remarks on this clone: It lacks a known antigen. Per-nucleotide qualities are absent, and no much larger clonotype sits a single base away.

Samples from volunteer blood donors who had recovered from COVID-19 were contributed by a second Seattle source. Each collaborating institution followed its own protocols to collect whole blood in K2EDTA tubes. Collaborator samples were shipped for TCRbeta analysis as frozen whole blood, isolated PBMCs, or DNA extracted from either sample type. The immunoSEQ Assay, a bias-controlled multiplex PCR, was used to amplify TCRbeta CDR3 regions from genomic DNA. The study's own analysis went as follows. The number of nucleated cells in each sample was estimated from the amplification of reference gene primers within the assay. Sequence reads were collapsed and filtered to measure the absolute abundance of every unique TCRbeta CDR3 rearrangement. For each sample, productive Simpson clonality was calculated as the square root of Simpson's diversity index across productive rearrangements. The clones in this table, taken by TCRdb from immuneACCESS, are in-frame only. Not every clone is retained; where verified, under half of the shortfall comes from an unresolved V gene, and the cause of the rest is unknown. V and J calls plus clone size are reproduced from that table; the DNA served to infer D and trimming. The sample table lists about 220,000 clones, roughly 85% of them with a count of one. The ten largest make up 2.9% of the sample.

In the germline V gene (reference sequence), CDR1 corresponds to DFQATT and CDR2 to SNEGSKA. V is clipped by 3 bases and J by 6 bases, and the sequence between their germline boundaries is 8 bases long. The CDR3 runs 11 residues from the cysteine to the phenylalanine. The sequence is cut down to CDR3 DNA, 33 bases in frame from base 1. The chain links TRBV20-1 with TRBJ2-5, and perhaps TRBD1 as D gene, on 5 matching bases. The TCR originated in a man between 45 and 60 years old who had recovered from COVID-19. The sample consisted of peripheral blood. The bases are TGCAGTGCTAGGGGGCTAAAGACCCAGTACTTC. Translation gives CSARGLKTQYF.